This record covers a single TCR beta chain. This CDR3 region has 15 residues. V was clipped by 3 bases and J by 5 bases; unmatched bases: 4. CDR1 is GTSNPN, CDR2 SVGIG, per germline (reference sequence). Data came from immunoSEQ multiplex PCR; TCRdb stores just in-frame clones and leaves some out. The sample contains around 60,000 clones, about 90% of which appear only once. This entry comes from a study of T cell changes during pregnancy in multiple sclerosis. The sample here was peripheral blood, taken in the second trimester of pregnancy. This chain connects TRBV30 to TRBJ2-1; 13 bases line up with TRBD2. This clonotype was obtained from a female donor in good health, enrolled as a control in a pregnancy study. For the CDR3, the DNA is TGTGCCTGGAGGGGACTAGCGGGGTATAACAATGAGCAGTTCTTC. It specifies CAWRGLAGYNNEQFF.